This T cell receptor (beta chain) emerged from a study of T-cell memory formation after mild COVID-19. V lost 7 bases and J 2 bases, leaving 19 bases between the germline ends. The germline V gene has CDR1 MDHEN and CDR2 SYDVKM. This CDR3 has 16 residues. TCRdb used MiXCR to reprocess the 5' RACE reads, holding one entry per CDR3 protein. This sample carries roughly 180,000 distinct CDR3 sequences, approximately 10% of them seen once, and the ten largest clones take less than 4%. This chain links TRBV28 with TRBJ2-3; D is unresolved. Sequenced sample: PBMCs or a T cell subset sorted from them (not recorded which). This clonotype was obtained from a man between 18 and 29 years old who had mild COVID-19 (a few samples of this study predate the infection). Cell type and time point are not known. CDR3 sequence reads: CASTPPVFGHTDTQYF. The CDR3 DNA is TGTGCCAGCACTCCCCCGGTTTTTGGCCACACAGATACGCAGTATTTT.